The 8 T cell receptor beta chains below come from one sample, sequenced in a study of molecular identifiers for immune sequencing clone quantification. TCRdb processed the PCR reads anew with MiXCR; each CDR3 protein has one entry. Here the sample spans about 500,000 distinct CDR3 sequences, roughly a fifth being singletons. The sequencing input was naive CD8+ T cells from blood, with Jurkat cell RNA spiked in. Subset given: FACS-sorted CD8+CD4-CCR7+CD45RA+ naive T cells. These receptors came from a human donor in good health. Some libraries in this study had Jurkat cell RNA spiked in.

In its sample, this clonotype was seen many times. This chain links TRBV19 with TRBJ1-1; no firm D call. Per the germline V gene, CDR1 is LNHDA and CDR2 is SQIVND (reference sequence). The length of the CDR3 is 12 residues. V dropped 1 base and J dropped 4 bases, with 4 bases sitting between them. The CDR3 sequence is CASSIASTEAFF. The CDR3 DNA reads TGTGCCAGTAGTATAGCCTCCACTGAAGCTTTCTTT.

As to this clonotype: A much larger clone differs by one base, so this may be a read error. A read error is likely, as this CDR3 ends without the conserved phenylalanine or tryptophan. The V and J genes are TRBV7-9 and TRBJ2-7; 7 nucleotides align to TRBD1. Germline lookup yields CDR1 SEHNR and CDR2 FQNEAQ (reference sequence). CDR3 size: 14 residues. Trimming cost V 5 bases and J 3 bases; bases outside gene matches: 7. The CDR3 here is CASSMRQGHYEQYL. The CDR3 DNA is TGTGCCAGCAGCATGCGACAGGGCCACTACGAGCAGTACCTC.

Worth noting for this clonotype: Possible read error: a much larger clone is one base away. The gene calls are TRBV19 and TRBJ2-7, with a possible D match to TRBD1 (6 bases). The length of the CDR3 is 13 residues. Germline V CDR1 and CDR2: LNHDA, SQIVND (reference sequence). The CDR3: CASSIGQNYKQYF. CDR3 nucleotides: TGTGCCAGTAGTATTGGACAGAACTACAAGCAGTACTTC. Drawing the rest from reference TRBV19 and TRBJ2-7, the complete variable domain is DGGITQSPKYLFRKEGQNVTLSCEQNLNHDAMYWYRQDPGQGLRLIYYSQIVNDFQKGDIAEGYSVSREKKESFPLTVTSAQKNPTAFYLCASSIGQNYKQYFGPGTRLTVT.

The genes are TRBV15 and TRBJ1-5; D remains unclear. The V gene lost 0 bases and the J gene lost 6 bases, with 9 bases spanning the gap. This CDR3 comprises 14 residues. Germline V CDR1 and CDR2: LNHNV, YYDKDF (reference sequence). CDR3 nucleotides: TGTGCCACCAGCAGAGATCTAATTGGTCAGCCCCAGCATTTT. Translation gives CATSRDLIGQPQHF.

About this clonotype: With a much larger clone just one base away, this may be a read error. The chain links TRBV7-9 to TRBJ2-7; D possibly corresponds to TRBD2 (6 bases). Germline CDR1 SEHNR, CDR2 FQNEAQ (reference sequence). CDR3 length: 17 amino acids. V lost 5 bases and J lost 2, with 22 bases in between. CDR3 bases: TGTGCCAGCAGCCCCGCGGTCCGTGGGACTGAAACCTACGAGCAGTACTTC. Translated, it gives CASSPAVRGTETYEQYF.

Many counts were recorded for this clonotype. This rearrangement joins TRBV12-3 or TRBV12-4 to TRBJ2-3; possibly TRBD1 for D (6 bases). This CDR3 region has 15 residues. The V end was cut by 2 bases, the J end by 3 bases, with 12 bases between. The CDR3 nucleotides are TGTGCCAGCAGTTTAACAGGGTTGGTTACAGATACGCAGTATTTT. Its translation is CASSLTGLVTDTQYF.

The chain joins TRBV11-3 to TRBJ2-7; the D call may be TRBD1 or TRBD2 (6 bases each). The germline V gene encodes CDR1 SGHNT and CDR2 YENEEA. CDR3 length: 13 residues. V was shortened by 2 bases and J by 7 bases, with 12 bases between the two germline ends. CDR3 bases: TGTGCCAGCAGCTTAAGGGGGGCGGAAGAGCAGTACTTC. This codes for CASSLRGAEEQYF.

On this clonotype itself: A read error may explain this, as a much larger clone is one base away. The chain recombines TRBV20-1 with TRBJ1-4; D might be TRBD1 (5 bases). Germline V gene data show CDR1 as DFQATT and CDR2 as SNEGSKA (reference sequence). CDR3 length equals 17 residues. V lost 0 bases to trimming and J lost 6 bases, with 20 bases between them. CDR3 sequence: CSARDIRPAGFDEKLFF. DNA of the CDR3: TGCAGTGCTAGAGATATCCGGCCGGCAGGGTTTGATGAAAAACTGTTTTTT.